Listed below are T cell receptor beta chains from one sample, sequenced in a study of OX40 agonist ivuxolimab in advanced cancers. Sequencing used immunoSEQ multiplex PCR; TCRdb keeps in-frame clones, though not all of them. The profile shows roughly 92,000 clones, about 89% of them singletons. The sample here was CD4+ or CD8+ T cells sorted from blood, taken in a trial of the OX40 agonist ivuxolimab. These receptors came from an adult with an advanced solid tumor such as melanoma, head and neck, liver or kidney cancer. The CDR3 runs from the conserved cysteine through the conserved F or W. The order of the fields is D gene, clone size, V gene, J gene, CDR3 protein, CDR3 DNA. The D gene is left open where the match is weak. Some rows mark clone size as missing; the rest say once, few, many or name a class of expanded clone.

d_gene: -; abundance: -; v_gene: TRBV29-1; j_gene: TRBJ2-7; CDR3aa: CSVEFGGLGSYEQYF; CDR3nt: TGCAGCGTTGAATTTGGAGGGCTCGGCTCCTACGAGCAGTACTTC
d_gene: -; abundance: once; v_gene: TRBV6-6; j_gene: TRBJ1-2; CDR3aa: CASSDGGVGGYTF; CDR3nt: TGTGCCAGCAGTGACGGGGGTGTAGGTGGCTACACCTTC
d_gene: TRBD1; abundance: -; v_gene: TRBV29-1; j_gene: TRBJ1-2; CDR3aa: CSVEDGTGGIGYTF; CDR3nt: TGCAGCGTTGAAGATGGGACAGGGGGCATCGGCTACACCTTC
d_gene: -; abundance: -; v_gene: TRBV2; j_gene: TRBJ1-1; CDR3aa: CASSDQGLNTEAFF; CDR3nt: TGTGCCAGCAGTGACCAGGGCTTGAACACTGAAGCTTTCTTT
d_gene: TRBD2; abundance: -; v_gene: TRBV29-1; j_gene: TRBJ2-3; CDR3aa: CSVTSWAGGTDTQYF; CDR3nt: TGCAGCGTTACCTCTTGGGCGGGAGGAACAGATACGCAGTATTTT
d_gene: -; abundance: -; v_gene: TRBV27; j_gene: TRBJ2-3; CDR3aa: CASGGLADTQYF; CDR3nt: TGTGCCAGCGGGGGCTTAGCAGATACGCAGTATTTT
d_gene: TRBD2; abundance: -; v_gene: TRBV7-8; j_gene: TRBJ2-5; CDR3aa: CASSPLRVLAGASGTQYF; CDR3nt: TGTGCCAGCAGCCCCCTGCGGGTTTTGGCGGGAGCGTCCGGAACCCAGTACTTC
d_gene: -; abundance: -; v_gene: TRBV9; j_gene: TRBJ2-5; CDR3aa: CASRFQYF; CDR3nt: TGTGCCAGCAGGTTCCAGTACTTC
d_gene: -; abundance: -; v_gene: TRBV23-1; j_gene: TRBJ2-5; CDR3aa: CARKAGRFQETQYF; CDR3nt: TGCGCCCGGAAGGCAGGGAGATTTCAAGAGACCCAGTACTTC
d_gene: -; abundance: once; v_gene: TRBV6-1; j_gene: TRBJ2-7; CDR3aa: CASRTVGDYEQYF; CDR3nt: TGTGCCAGCAGAACGGTTGGGGACTACGAGCAGTACTTC
d_gene: -; abundance: -; v_gene: TRBV13; j_gene: TRBJ2-7; CDR3aa: CASTPLGKGRDEQYF; CDR3nt: TGTGCCAGCACCCCGTTGGGAAAGGGCAGGGACGAGCAGTACTTC
d_gene: -; abundance: -; v_gene: TRBV30; j_gene: TRBJ1-1; CDR3aa: CAWLLMNTEAFF; CDR3nt: TGTGCCTGGCTTCTCATGAACACTGAAGCTTTCTTT
d_gene: TRBD1; abundance: -; v_gene: TRBV5-1; j_gene: TRBJ1-1; CDR3aa: CASSLGQGWFTEAFF; CDR3nt: TGCGCCAGCAGCCTCGGACAGGGATGGTTCACTGAAGCTTTCTTT
d_gene: -; abundance: -; v_gene: TRBV7-8; j_gene: TRBJ1-5; CDR3aa: CASSLEGSQNQPQHF; CDR3nt: TGTGCCAGCAGCTTAGAAGGGTCCCAGAATCAGCCCCAGCATTTT
d_gene: -; abundance: -; v_gene: TRBV15; j_gene: TRBJ1-5; CDR3aa: CATGEGLGQPQHF; CDR3nt: TGTGCCACTGGTGAGGGCCTCGGTCAGCCCCAGCATTTT
d_gene: -; abundance: -; v_gene: TRBV11-2; j_gene: TRBJ2-1; CDR3aa: CATIRTADEQFF; CDR3nt: TGTGCCACAATTCGGACAGCCGATGAGCAGTTCTTC
d_gene: TRBD2; abundance: few; v_gene: TRBV7-7; j_gene: TRBJ2-3; CDR3aa: CASSQIAGGDTQYF; CDR3nt: TGTGCTAGCAGCCAAATAGCGGGGGGGGATACGCAGTATTTT
d_gene: -; abundance: -; v_gene: TRBV5-4; j_gene: TRBJ1-2; CDR3aa: CASSTDSYGYTF; CDR3nt: TGTGCCAGCAGCACGGACAGCTATGGCTACACCTTC
d_gene: -; abundance: once; v_gene: TRBV27; j_gene: TRBJ2-7; CDR3aa: CASSPLTGAVPYEQYF; CDR3nt: TGTGCCAGCAGTCCGCTAACGGGAGCCGTTCCTTACGAGCAGTACTTC
d_gene: -; abundance: -; v_gene: TRBV6-5; j_gene: TRBJ2-1; CDR3aa: CASSYSGLSRRNEQFF; CDR3nt: TGTGCCAGCAGTTACTCGGGACTTTCCCGACGGAATGAGCAGTTCTTC
d_gene: -; abundance: -; v_gene: TRBV6-1; j_gene: TRBJ1-3; CDR3aa: CASSTFVTSGNTIYF; CDR3nt: TGTGCCAGCAGTACATTCGTTACCTCTGGAAACACCATATATTTT
d_gene: -; abundance: -; v_gene: TRBV4-1; j_gene: TRBJ2-3; CDR3aa: CASSQAQSVADTQYF; CDR3nt: TGCGCCAGCAGCCAAGCTCAGTCTGTGGCAGATACGCAGTATTTT
d_gene: -; abundance: -; v_gene: TRBV9; j_gene: TRBJ2-3; CDR3aa: CASSVGWRPLTDTQYF; CDR3nt: TGTGCCAGCAGCGTAGGGTGGCGGCCCCTCACAGATACGCAGTATTTT
d_gene: -; abundance: -; v_gene: TRBV4-1; j_gene: TRBJ1-4; CDR3aa: CASSQEAGSGEKLFF; CDR3nt: TGCGCCAGCAGCCAAGAGGCAGGGTCTGGTGAAAAACTGTTTTTT
d_gene: -; abundance: -; v_gene: TRBV6-5; j_gene: TRBJ2-3; CDR3aa: CASSPFGGFTDTQYF; CDR3nt: TGTGCCAGCAGTCCGTTTGGGGGATTCACAGATACGCAGTATTTT
d_gene: -; abundance: -; v_gene: TRBV5-8; j_gene: TRBJ2-7; CDR3aa: CASSLAPSGTYEQYF; CDR3nt: TGTGCCAGCAGCTTGGCCCCATCGGGGACCTACGAGCAGTACTTC
d_gene: -; abundance: -; v_gene: TRBV5-6; j_gene: TRBJ2-7; CDR3aa: CASSLGQGSYEQYF; CDR3nt: TGTGCCAGCAGCTTGGGGCAGGGGTCCTACGAGCAGTACTTC
d_gene: -; abundance: few; v_gene: TRBV7-8; j_gene: TRBJ2-1; CDR3aa: CASSFGLISSYNEQFF; CDR3nt: TGTGCCAGCAGCTTTGGGCTGATTAGCTCCTACAATGAGCAGTTCTTC
d_gene: -; abundance: -; v_gene: TRBV5-1; j_gene: TRBJ2-7; CDR3aa: CASSLDSTYEQYF; CDR3nt: TGCGCCAGCAGCTTGGACAGTACCTACGAGCAGTACTTC
d_gene: TRBD2; abundance: -; v_gene: TRBV2; j_gene: TRBJ2-7; CDR3aa: CASSEEREAPYEQYF; CDR3nt: TGTGCCAGCAGTGAAGAGCGGGAGGCCCCCTACGAGCAGTACTTC
d_gene: -; abundance: -; v_gene: TRBV5-4; j_gene: TRBJ1-1; CDR3aa: CASSPEGYTEAFF; CDR3nt: TGTGCCAGCAGCCCCGAGGGGTACACTGAAGCTTTCTTT
d_gene: -; abundance: -; v_gene: TRBV10-3; j_gene: TRBJ2-3; CDR3aa: CAISETSTDTQYF; CDR3nt: TGTGCCATCAGTGAGACCTCCACAGATACGCAGTATTTT
d_gene: -; abundance: few; v_gene: TRBV6-1; j_gene: TRBJ2-1; CDR3aa: CASSEGSVTGLWQFF; CDR3nt: TGTGCCAGCAGTGAAGGTAGCGTAACGGGCCTTTGGCAGTTCTTC
d_gene: -; abundance: -; v_gene: TRBV10-3; j_gene: TRBJ2-7; CDR3aa: CAISGAVSSYEQYF; CDR3nt: TGTGCCATCAGCGGAGCGGTTAGCTCCTACGAGCAGTACTTC
d_gene: -; abundance: -; v_gene: TRBV4-1; j_gene: TRBJ2-3; CDR3aa: CASSRLPGGTDTQYF; CDR3nt: TGCGCCAGCAGCCGGTTACCCGGAGGCACAGATACGCAGTATTTT
d_gene: TRBD2; abundance: -; v_gene: TRBV6-1; j_gene: TRBJ2-7; CDR3aa: CASSGLAGGEQYF; CDR3nt: TGTGCCAGCAGTGGACTAGCGGGAGGCGAGCAGTACTTC
d_gene: -; abundance: -; v_gene: TRBV5-1; j_gene: TRBJ2-5; CDR3aa: CASSYDSNQETQYF; CDR3nt: TGCGCCAGCAGCTACGACAGTAACCAAGAGACCCAGTACTTC
d_gene: -; abundance: -; v_gene: TRBV25-1; j_gene: TRBJ2-2; CDR3aa: CASRTGEEGTGELFF; CDR3nt: TGTGCCAGCCGCACAGGGGAGGAAGGCACCGGGGAGCTGTTTTTT
d_gene: -; abundance: -; v_gene: TRBV29-1; j_gene: TRBJ2-6; CDR3aa: CSVEERRQGFVPGANVLTF; CDR3nt: TGCAGCGTTGAAGAGAGAAGACAAGGTTTTGTTCCTGGGGCCAACGTCCTGACTTTC
d_gene: TRBD2; abundance: -; v_gene: TRBV27; j_gene: TRBJ2-1; CDR3aa: CASSVGLAGRGTEQFF; CDR3nt: TGTGCCAGCAGTGTTGGACTAGCGGGGCGAGGTACTGAGCAGTTCTTC
d_gene: -; abundance: -; v_gene: TRBV6-1; j_gene: TRBJ2-7; CDR3aa: CARGGEVGEQYF; CDR3nt: TGTGCCAGGGGAGGAGAGGTTGGGGAGCAGTACTTC